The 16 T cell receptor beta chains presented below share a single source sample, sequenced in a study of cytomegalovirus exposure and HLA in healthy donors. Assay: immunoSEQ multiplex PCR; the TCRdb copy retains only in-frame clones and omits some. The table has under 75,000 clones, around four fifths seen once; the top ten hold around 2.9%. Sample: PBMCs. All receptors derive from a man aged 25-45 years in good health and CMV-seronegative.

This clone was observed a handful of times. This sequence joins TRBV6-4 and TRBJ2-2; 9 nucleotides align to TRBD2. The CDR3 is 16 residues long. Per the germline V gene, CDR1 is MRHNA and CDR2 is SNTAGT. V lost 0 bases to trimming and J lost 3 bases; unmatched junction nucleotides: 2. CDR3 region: CASSDSAGGDTGELFF. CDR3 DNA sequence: TGTGCCAGCAGTGACTCGGCGGGAGGGGACACCGGGGAGCTGTTTTTT.

CDR3 residues: CASSLRWPVQTDTEAFF. The CDR3 DNA sequence: TGTGCCAGCAGCCTAAGGTGGCCAGTGCAGACTGACACTGAAGCTTTCTTT. The chain is built from TRBV7-9 and TRBJ1-1, with D unresolved. The CDR3 consists of 17 residues. V lost 5 bases and J 3 bases, leaving 22 bases between the germline ends. Looked up from germline, CDR1 is SEHNR and CDR2 is FQNEAQ (reference sequence). Full variable domain (outside the CDR3, taken from reference TRBV7-9 and TRBJ1-1): DTGVSQNPRHKITKRGQNVTFRCDPISEHNRLYWYRQTLGQGPEFLTYFQNEAQLEKSRLLSDRFSAERPKGSFSTLEIQRTEQGDSAMYLCASSLRWPVQTDTEAFFGQGTRLTVV.

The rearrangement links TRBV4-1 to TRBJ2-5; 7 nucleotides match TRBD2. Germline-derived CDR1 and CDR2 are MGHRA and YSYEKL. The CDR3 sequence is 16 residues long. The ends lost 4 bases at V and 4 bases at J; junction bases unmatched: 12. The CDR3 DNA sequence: TGCGCCAGCAGCCTCCGTCAAGCGGGGAAAGGAGAGACCCAGTACTTC. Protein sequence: CASSLRQAGKGETQYF.

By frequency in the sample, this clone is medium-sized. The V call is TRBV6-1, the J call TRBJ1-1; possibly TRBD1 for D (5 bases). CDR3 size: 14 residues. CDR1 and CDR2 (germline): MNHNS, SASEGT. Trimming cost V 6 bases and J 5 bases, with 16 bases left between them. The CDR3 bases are TGTGCCAGCAGGGAAATCGGGGGGTCGACTGAAGCTTTCTTT. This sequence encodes CASREIGGSTEAFF.

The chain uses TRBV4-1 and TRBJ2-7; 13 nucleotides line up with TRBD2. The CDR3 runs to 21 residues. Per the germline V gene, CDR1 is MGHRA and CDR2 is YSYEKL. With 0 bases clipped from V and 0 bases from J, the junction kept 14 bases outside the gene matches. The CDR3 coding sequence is TGCGCCAGCAGCCAAGATGGAAACGTGACTAGCGGGAGGACGAGCTCCTACGAGCAGTACGTC. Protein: CASSQDGNVTSGRTSSYEQYV.

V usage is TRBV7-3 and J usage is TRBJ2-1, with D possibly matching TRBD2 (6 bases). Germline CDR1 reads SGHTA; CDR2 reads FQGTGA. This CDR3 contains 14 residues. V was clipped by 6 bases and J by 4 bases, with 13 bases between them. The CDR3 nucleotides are TGTGCCAGCAGTACCGGGACTGCTTACAATGAGCAGTTCTTC. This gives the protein CASSTGTAYNEQFF.

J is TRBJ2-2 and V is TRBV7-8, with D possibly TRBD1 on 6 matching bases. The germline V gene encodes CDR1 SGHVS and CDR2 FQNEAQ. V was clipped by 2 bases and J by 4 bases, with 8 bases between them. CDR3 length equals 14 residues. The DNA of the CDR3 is TGTGCCAGCAGCTTAAGGACAGCCACCGGGGAGCTGTTTTTT. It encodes CASSLRTATGELFF.

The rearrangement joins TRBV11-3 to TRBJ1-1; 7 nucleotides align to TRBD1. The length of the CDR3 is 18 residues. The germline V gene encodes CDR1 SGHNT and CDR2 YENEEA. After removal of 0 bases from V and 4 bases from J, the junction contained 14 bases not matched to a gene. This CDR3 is CASSLDYGATGSGTEAFF. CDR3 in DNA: TGTGCCAGCAGCTTAGATTACGGGGCGACAGGGTCTGGCACTGAAGCTTTCTTT.

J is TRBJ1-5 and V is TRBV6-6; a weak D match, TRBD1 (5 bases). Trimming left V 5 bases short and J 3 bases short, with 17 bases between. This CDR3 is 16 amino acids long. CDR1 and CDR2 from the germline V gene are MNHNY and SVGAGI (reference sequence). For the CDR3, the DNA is TGTGCCAGCAGTCCCGGGGCGGGGGTAGTCAATCAGCCCCAGCATTTT. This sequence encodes CASSPGAGVVNQPQHF.

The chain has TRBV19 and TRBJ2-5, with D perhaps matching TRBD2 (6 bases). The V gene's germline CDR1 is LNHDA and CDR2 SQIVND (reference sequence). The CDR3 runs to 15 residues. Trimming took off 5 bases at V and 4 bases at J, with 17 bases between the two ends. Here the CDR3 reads CASSGSGWTGETQYF. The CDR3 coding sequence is TGTGCCAGTAGTGGAAGCGGGTGGACTGGAGAGACCCAGTACTTC.

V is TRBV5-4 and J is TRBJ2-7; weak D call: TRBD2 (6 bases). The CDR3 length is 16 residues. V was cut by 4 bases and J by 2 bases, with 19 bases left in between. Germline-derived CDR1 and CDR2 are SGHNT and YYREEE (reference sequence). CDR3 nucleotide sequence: TGTGCCAGCAGCCTGAGGAGGGAAAGGCCGACCTACGAGCAGTACTTC. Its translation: CASSLRRERPTYEQYF. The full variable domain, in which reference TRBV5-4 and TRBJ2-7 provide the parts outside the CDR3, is ETGVTQSPTHLIKTRGQQVTLRCSSQSGHNTVSWYQQALGQGPQFIFQYYREEENGRGNFPPRFSGLQFPNYSSELNVNALELDDSALYLCASSLRRERPTYEQYFGPGTRLTVT.

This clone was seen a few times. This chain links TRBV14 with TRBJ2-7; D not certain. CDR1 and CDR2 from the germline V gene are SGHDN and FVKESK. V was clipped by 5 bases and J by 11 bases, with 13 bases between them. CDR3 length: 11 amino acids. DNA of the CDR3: TGTGCCAGCAGCGCCCGAACCCCAGAGTACTTC. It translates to CASSARTPEYF.

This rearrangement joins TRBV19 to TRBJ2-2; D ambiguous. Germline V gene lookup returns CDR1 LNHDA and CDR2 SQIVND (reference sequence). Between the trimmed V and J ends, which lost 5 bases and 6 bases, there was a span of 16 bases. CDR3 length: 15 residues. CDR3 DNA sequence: TGTGCCAGTAGTTCAGTCGTCAGGCTCCCCGGGGAGCTGTTTTTT. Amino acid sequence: CASSSVVRLPGELFF.

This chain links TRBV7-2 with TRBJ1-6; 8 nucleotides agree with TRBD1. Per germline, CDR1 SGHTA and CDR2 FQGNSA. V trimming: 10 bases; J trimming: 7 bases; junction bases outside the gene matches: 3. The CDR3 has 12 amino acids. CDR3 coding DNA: TGTGCCACTGGGACAGGAAATTCACCCCTCCACTTT. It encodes CATGTGNSPLHF.

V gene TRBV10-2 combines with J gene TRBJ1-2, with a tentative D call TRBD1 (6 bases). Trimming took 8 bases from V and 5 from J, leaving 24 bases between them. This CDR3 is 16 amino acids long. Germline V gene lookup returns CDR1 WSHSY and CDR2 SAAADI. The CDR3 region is CASGGARGLDSYGYTF. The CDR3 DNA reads TGCGCCAGCGGGGGGGCCAGGGGCCTCGATTCGTATGGCTACACCTTC.

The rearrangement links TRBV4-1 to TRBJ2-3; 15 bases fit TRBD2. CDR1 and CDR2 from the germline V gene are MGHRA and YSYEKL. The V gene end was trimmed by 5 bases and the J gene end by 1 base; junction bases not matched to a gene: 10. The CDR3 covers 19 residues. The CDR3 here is CASSKGLAGGFGGTDTQYF. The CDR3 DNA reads TGCGCCAGCAGCAAGGGACTAGCGGGAGGTTTTGGGGGCACAGATACGCAGTATTTT.